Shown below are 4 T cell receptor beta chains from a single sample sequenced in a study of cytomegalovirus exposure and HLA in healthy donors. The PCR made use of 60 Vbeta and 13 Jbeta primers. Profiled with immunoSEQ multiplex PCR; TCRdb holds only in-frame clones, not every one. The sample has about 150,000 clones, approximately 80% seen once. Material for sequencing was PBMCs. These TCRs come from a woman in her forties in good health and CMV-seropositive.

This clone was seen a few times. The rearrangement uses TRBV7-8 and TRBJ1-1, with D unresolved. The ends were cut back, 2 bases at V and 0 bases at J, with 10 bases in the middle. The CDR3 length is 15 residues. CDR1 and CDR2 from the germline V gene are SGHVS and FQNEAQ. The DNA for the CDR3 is TGTGCCAGCAGCTTATTTACAGAGATGAACACTGAAGCTTTCTTT. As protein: CASSLFTEMNTEAFF. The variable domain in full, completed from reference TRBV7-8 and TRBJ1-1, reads GAGVSQSPRYKVAKRGQDVALRCDPISGHVSLFWYQQALGQGPEFLTYFQNEAQLDKSGLPSDRFFAERPEGSVSTLKIQRTQQEDSAVYLCASSLFTEMNTEAFFGQGTRLTVV.

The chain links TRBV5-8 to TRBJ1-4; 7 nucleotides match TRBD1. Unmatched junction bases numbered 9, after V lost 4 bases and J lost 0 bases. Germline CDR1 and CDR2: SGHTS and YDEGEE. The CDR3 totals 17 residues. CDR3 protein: CASSIRTGTATNEKLFF. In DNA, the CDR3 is TGTGCCAGCAGCATAAGGACAGGAACCGCAACTAATGAAAAACTGTTTTTT.

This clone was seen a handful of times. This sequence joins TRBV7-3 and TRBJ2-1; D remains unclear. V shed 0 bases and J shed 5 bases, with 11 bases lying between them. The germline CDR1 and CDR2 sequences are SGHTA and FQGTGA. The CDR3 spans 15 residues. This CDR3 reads CASSLTGLNNNEQFF. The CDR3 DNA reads TGTGCCAGCAGCTTAACTGGTCTCAACAACAATGAGCAGTTCTTC.

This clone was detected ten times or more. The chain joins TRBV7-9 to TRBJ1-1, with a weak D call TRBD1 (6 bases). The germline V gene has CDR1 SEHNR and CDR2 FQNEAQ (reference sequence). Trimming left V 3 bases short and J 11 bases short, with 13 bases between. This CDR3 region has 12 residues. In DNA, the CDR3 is TGTGCCAGCAGCTTGATCGACAGGCTCGCTTTCTTT. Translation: CASSLIDRLAFF.